Presented here are 19 T cell receptor beta chains from one specimen sequenced in a study of blood T cells in healthy people across ages. The use of a sample-barcoded 5' primer and a J-beta primer mix characterized a second PCR of roughly 6 to 11 cycles. TCRdb itself ran the 5' RACE reads through MiXCR, one entry per CDR3 protein. The table has hundreds of thousands of distinct CDR3 sequences, approximately 50% seen once; the top ten hold roughly 34%. The sequenced sample was blood. These TCRs come from a woman aged 55-69 years in good health.

This sequence joins TRBV20-1 and TRBJ2-1, with 7 positions matching TRBD2. The V segment lost 2 bases and the J segment 3 bases; nucleotides outside the gene matches: 7. CDR1 is DFQATT and CDR2 is SNEGSKA in the germline V gene (reference sequence). The length of the CDR3 is 15 residues. CDR3 amino acids: CSARSFGGSYNEQFF. Written as DNA, the CDR3 is TGCAGTGCTAGATCTTTTGGCGGGAGCTACAATGAGCAGTTCTTC.

This clonotype was recorded a few times. V and J are TRBV7-2 and TRBJ2-1; 10 nucleotides align to TRBD2. Per germline, CDR1 SGHTA and CDR2 FQGNSA. The junction had 8 bases not matched to a gene; V was cut back by 2 bases and J by 1 base. The CDR3 totals 18 residues. The CDR3 nucleotides are TGTGCCAGCAGCTTATTGCCTAGCGGGAGCGGTTCCTACAATGAGCAGTTCTTC. It is translated as CASSLLPSGSGSYNEQFF.

The chain joins TRBV7-9 to TRBJ2-3; D gene unclear. The CDR3 sequence is 15 residues long. From germline, CDR1 is SEHNR and CDR2 FQNEAQ (reference sequence). V shed 2 bases and J shed 1 base, with 10 bases lying between them. CDR3 sequence reads: CASSLLGPGTDTQYF. The CDR3 bases are TGTGCCAGCAGCTTATTAGGGCCAGGCACAGATACGCAGTATTTT.

The chain links TRBV20-1 to TRBJ2-2; either TRBD1 or TRBD2 may supply D (6 bases each). V was shortened by 6 bases and J by 0 bases, with 14 bases between the two germline ends. CDR3 length: 15 amino acids. Germline V gene sequence: CDR1 DFQATT, CDR2 SNEGSKA (reference sequence). CDR3 DNA sequence: TGCAGTGCCCGGGGAGGACAGCCGAACACCGGGGAGCTGTTTTTT. Translated: CSARGGQPNTGELFF.

The chain couples TRBV20-1 to TRBJ2-5, with D tentatively TRBD2 (6 bases). The CDR3 spans 14 residues. From germline, CDR1 is DFQATT and CDR2 SNEGSKA (reference sequence). V was cut by 8 bases and J by 5 bases, with 21 bases left in between. The CDR3 spells CSCGDTAGFETQYF. CDR3 in DNA: TGCAGTTGCGGCGACACGGCGGGGTTCGAGACCCAGTACTTC.

This clonotype appeared a few times. Written as DNA, the CDR3 is TGTGCCAGCAGTTTTAGTAGCGGGCCTGATAGCACAGATACGCAGTATTTT. Translation gives CASSFSSGPDSTDTQYF. The rearrangement joins TRBV28 to TRBJ2-3, with 7 bases that match TRBD2. The CDR3 is 17 residues long. Germline-derived CDR1 and CDR2 are MDHEN and SYDVKM. Losses at the gene ends were 3 bases for V and 0 bases for J; bases not matched to a gene: 9.

This clonotype showed up just a few times. The chain has TRBV20-1 and TRBJ2-4; weak D call: TRBD2 (6 bases). The ends were cut back, 7 bases at V and 8 bases at J, with 24 bases in the middle. The CDR3 runs to 15 residues. Looked up from germline, CDR1 is DFQATT and CDR2 is SNEGSKA (reference sequence). This CDR3 reads CSVPTHRGRGDIQYF. DNA for the CDR3: TGCAGTGTTCCTACCCACCGGGGGAGAGGCGACATTCAGTACTTC.

The chain is built from TRBV27 and TRBJ2-3; no clear D. The germline V gene has CDR1 MNHEY and CDR2 SMNVEV (reference sequence). V lost 6 bases and J 4 bases, leaving 8 bases between the germline ends. This CDR3 is built from 12 residues. The CDR3: CASSQRPDTQYF. The CDR3 nucleotides read TGTGCCAGCAGCCAGCGACCAGATACGCAGTATTTT.

This clonotype was counted a few times. The chain employs TRBV5-6 and TRBJ1-1, with TRBD1 identical over 7 bases. Germline-derived CDR1 and CDR2 are SGHDT and YYEEEE. V shed 2 bases and J 5 bases; nucleotides not matched to a gene: 6. This CDR3 has 14 residues. CDR3 sequence reads: CASSFEGAQTEAFF. The CDR3 DNA sequence: TGTGCCAGCAGCTTTGAGGGGGCGCAAACTGAAGCTTTCTTT.

This clonotype was observed a handful of times. This may be a read error: a much more frequent sequence differs by one nucleotide. The chain joins TRBV10-3 to TRBJ2-1; D gene ambiguous. The DNA end is more similar to TRBJ2-7, so the J call may be wrong. The CDR3 covers 15 residues. The germline gives CDR1 ENHRY, CDR2 SYGVKD. DNA of the CDR3: TGTGCCATCAGTGAGTCGAACTTAAACTACAATGAGCAGTACTTC. It codes for CAISESNLNYNEQYF.

In its sample, this clonotype was seen a few times. The V call is TRBV7-9, the J call TRBJ2-7; 7 nucleotides align to TRBD2. The CDR3 extends over 14 amino acids. The germline CDR1 and CDR2 sequences are SEHNR and FQNEAQ (reference sequence). Trimming cost V 5 bases and J 2 bases; bases outside gene matches: 6. The CDR3 nucleotides are TGTGCCAGCAGCCCTGGGGGGGAAGCCTACGAGCAGTACTTC. This translates into CASSPGGEAYEQYF.

The J gene is TRBJ2-1, the V gene TRBV4-3; TRBD2 matches at 7 bases. Germline-derived CDR1 and CDR2 are LGHNA and YSLEER. The CDR3 runs 17 residues. Trimming took 0 bases from V and 3 from J; bases not matched to a gene: 8. This chain's CDR3 is CASSQDYGGGLYNEQFF. The CDR3 DNA follows: TGCGCCAGCAGCCAAGATTACGGGGGAGGGCTCTACAATGAGCAGTTCTTC.

This clonotype was observed a handful of times. This may arise from a read error, as a much more abundant clone is one base away. This chain joins TRBV7-3 and TRBJ2-7, with TRBD2 identical over 7 bases. Germline CDR1 SGHTA, CDR2 FQGTGA. The CDR3 length is 15 residues. J was trimmed by 7 bases and V by 1 base; bases with no gene match: 10. The CDR3 protein is CASSLIGLDNNEQYF. For the CDR3, the DNA is TGTGCCAGCAGCTTAATAGGACTAGATAACAATGAGCAGTACTTC.

This clonotype was recorded only once. This rearrangement joins TRBV10-3 to TRBJ2-1; 14 bases fit TRBD2. The better agreement between TRBJ2-7 and the DNA end casts doubt on the J call. In germline, CDR1 is ENHRY, CDR2 SYGVKD. The CDR3 length is 18 residues. The CDR3 DNA is TGTGCCATCAGTGATCGAGGGACTAGCGGGAGCTCAATAAATGAGCAGTACTTC. This translates into CAISDRGTSGSSINEQYF.

The CDR3 region is CASSGGSTSGSLNEQFF. The CDR3 DNA reads as TGTGCCAGCTCCGGTGGTTCTACTAGCGGGAGTCTGAATGAGCAGTTCTTC. V usage is TRBV11-3 and J usage is TRBJ2-1; TRBD2 matches 11 bases. Germline V gene lookup returns CDR1 SGHNT and CDR2 YENEEA. Trimming at V came to 8 bases and at J to 7 bases, leaving 16 bases not matched to a gene. This CDR3 is built from 17 residues.

This clonotype occurred a few times. This chain joins TRBV10-2 and TRBJ2-5, with a tentative D call TRBD1 (7 bases). This CDR3 is built from 15 residues. Germline V gives CDR1 WSHSY, CDR2 SAAADI. V was shortened by 7 bases and J by 5 bases, with 20 bases between the two germline ends. In DNA, the CDR3 is TGCGCCAGCATGTGGGGGGACAGAGAATTGGAGACCCAGTACTTC. Its translation is CASMWGDRELETQYF.

The genes are TRBV7-2 and TRBJ2-5, with unresolved D. V lost 4 bases to trimming and J lost 11 bases, with 23 bases between them. The CDR3 runs 15 residues. CDR1 and CDR2 (germline): SGHTA, FQGNSA. The DNA for the CDR3 is TGTGCCAGCAGCTCTGACTTCAGCTCCTACAATGAGCAGTACTTC. Translating it yields CASSSDFSSYNEQYF.

The chain is built from TRBV5-1 and TRBJ2-5; 9 bases line up with TRBD1. The end of the DNA aligns better with TRBJ2-4, so the J call may be wrong. This CDR3 has 14 amino acids. Germline-derived CDR1 and CDR2 are SGHRS and YFSETQ. As DNA, the CDR3 is TGCGCCAGTAACACAGGGGGCGGTAAAAACATTCAGTACTTC. Protein: CASNTGGGKNIQYF.

The rearrangement uses TRBV6-5 and TRBJ2-5; D may be TRBD1 or TRBD2 (5 bases each). Per the germline V gene, CDR1 is MNHEY and CDR2 is SVGAGI. V was trimmed by 2 bases and J by 7 bases, leaving 11 bases between them. This CDR3 contains 13 residues. The CDR3 is CASSYGGWGTQYF. CDR3 DNA sequence: TGTGCCAGCAGTTACGGGGGATGGGGGACCCAGTACTTC.